This T cell receptor beta chain was sequenced in a study of T cell clones after liver transplantation. Here immunoSEQ multiplex PCR was the method, and the copy in TCRdb shows in-frame clones only, minus some. The sample yields tens of thousands of clones, 71% seen once. From germline, CDR1 is MGHRA and CDR2 YSYEKL. The CDR3 loop spans 15 amino acids. With 0 bases removed from V and 1 base from J, the gap between germline ends came to 9 bases. The sequencing here drew on CD4+ T cells from blood, taken before liver transplant. The receptor was isolated from a human donor who received a liver transplant. The rearrangement joins TRBV4-1 to TRBJ1-2; D is unresolved. CDR3 coding DNA: TGCGCCAGCAGCCAAGAGGCGGAGAATAACTATGGCTACACCTTC. Its protein is CASSQEAENNYGYTF.